Following are 2 T cell receptor beta chains from one sample sequenced in a study of blood T cells in healthy people across ages. The second PCR ran roughly 7 to 12 cycles with a sample-barcoded 5' primer and J-beta primers. TCRdb redid the calling of the 5' RACE reads with MiXCR, one entry per CDR3 protein. The data show approximately 830,000 distinct CDR3 sequences, under 80% seen once. Sequenced input: blood. The origin of the receptors is a man in his thirties or forties in good health.

The chain links TRBV9 to TRBJ2-1; D gene unclear. Between the trimmed V and J ends, which lost 2 bases and 6 bases, there was a span of 12 bases. This CDR3 region has 14 residues. The germline gives CDR1 SGDLS, CDR2 YYNGEE. The chain's CDR3 is CASSVVAEPNEQFF. The CDR3 bases are TGTGCCAGCAGCGTCGTGGCAGAACCCAATGAGCAGTTCTTC.

The chain combines TRBV28 with TRBJ2-7; tentatively, D is TRBD2 (6 bases). Trimming took off 2 bases at V and 5 bases at J, with 10 bases between the two ends. The CDR3 loop spans 13 amino acids. The germline CDR1 and CDR2 sequences are MDHEN and SYDVKM. CDR3 nucleotides: TGTGCCAGCAGTTTACAGGGAGGCCACGAGCAGTACTTC. This translates into CASSLQGGHEQYF.